The following is a T cell receptor beta chain sequence with its context. Its target is not known. The CDR3 runs to 11 residues. V gave up 5 bases and J gave up 4 bases, with 4 bases separating them. Germline-derived CDR1 and CDR2 are SGHRS and YFSETQ. The data originate from a study of tumor-infiltrating lymphocytes in primary liver carcinoma. Study-level points and caveats: Tumor region pairs outstripped tumor-adjacent and tumor-blood pairs in overlap. Tumor tissue displayed a significantly greater top-250-clone fraction than blood (p = 0.039).

Researchers generated TCR beta cDNA from around 0.55 ug of total RNA, relying on a constant-region primer. Generation of the TCR beta libraries relied on three nested multiplex PCR rounds using slightly modified ARM-PCR. It was with TRBV1-TRBV30 forward primers and a C-beta reverse primer that the first two PCR rounds were run, at roughly 10 cycles each. A single record per CDR3 protein comes from TCRdb applying MiXCR to the multiplex PCR reads. This sample carries approximately 330,000 distinct CDR3 sequences, almost 65% of them seen once, and the ten largest clones take approximately 5.9%. Unsorted whole blood supplied the RNA, and germline DNA was extracted too.

The genes are TRBV5-1 and TRBJ1-3; D not resolved. Sequenced input: peripheral blood. The receptor comes from a man aged 35 to 55 with primary liver carcinoma and hepatitis B virus infection. DNA of the CDR3: TGCGCCAGCAGTATGGGAAACACCATATATTTT. Protein: CASSMGNTIYF.